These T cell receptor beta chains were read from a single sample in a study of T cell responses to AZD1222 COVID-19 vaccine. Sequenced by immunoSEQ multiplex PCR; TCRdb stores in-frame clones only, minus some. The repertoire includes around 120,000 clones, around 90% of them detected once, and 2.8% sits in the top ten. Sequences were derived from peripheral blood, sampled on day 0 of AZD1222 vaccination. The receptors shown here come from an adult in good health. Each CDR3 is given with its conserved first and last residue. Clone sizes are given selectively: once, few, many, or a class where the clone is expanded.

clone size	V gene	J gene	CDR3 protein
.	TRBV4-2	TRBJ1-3	CASSHRDRSGNTIYF
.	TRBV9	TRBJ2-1	CASSGAQGFNEQFF
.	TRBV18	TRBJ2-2	CASSPPSGRAETGELFF
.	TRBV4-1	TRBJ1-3	CASSQIAEAFGNTIYF
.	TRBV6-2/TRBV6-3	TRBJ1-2	CASSSQSLNYGYTF
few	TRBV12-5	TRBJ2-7	CASGLVSGVRSEQYF
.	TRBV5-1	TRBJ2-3	CASSLKTSSPDTQYF
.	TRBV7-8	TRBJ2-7	CASSLGGLAGVSYEQYF
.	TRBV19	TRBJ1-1	CASSIRTGGLNTEAFF
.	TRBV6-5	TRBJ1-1	CASRMGRATEAFF
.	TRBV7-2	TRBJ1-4	CASRPGLEGTNEKLFF
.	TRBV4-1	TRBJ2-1	CASSQGLAGLSSYNEQFF
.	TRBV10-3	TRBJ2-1	CAIMAGDEDEQFF
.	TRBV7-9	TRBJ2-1	CASASENNEQFF
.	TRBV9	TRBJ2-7	CASSSGSQGYEQYF
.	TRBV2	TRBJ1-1	CACLMNTEAFF
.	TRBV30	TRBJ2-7	CAWSSGFETEQYF
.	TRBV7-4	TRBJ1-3	CASSLDGGASSGNTIYF
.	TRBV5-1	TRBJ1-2	CASSLGDLGYGYTF
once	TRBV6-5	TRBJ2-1	CASTSSGTNYNEQFF
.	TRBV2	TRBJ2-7	CASNHPRSTYEQYF
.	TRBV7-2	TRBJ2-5	CASSYGTSVEETQYF
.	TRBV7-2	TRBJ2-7	CASSSGLNYEQYF
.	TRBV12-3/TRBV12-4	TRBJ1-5	CASSLAVGQPQHF
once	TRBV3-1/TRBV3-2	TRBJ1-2	CASSQDLRTEVHYGYTF
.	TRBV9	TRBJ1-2	CASSETSAGLDGLRF
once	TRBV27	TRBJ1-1	CASSPRGLNTEAFF
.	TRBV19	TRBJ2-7	CASGRGAYEQYF
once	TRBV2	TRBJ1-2	CASSEGLDKSYGYTF
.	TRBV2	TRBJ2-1	CASRSGQINEQFF
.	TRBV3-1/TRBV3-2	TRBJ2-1	CASSLTGLAGVNEQFF
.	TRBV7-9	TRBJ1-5	CASSLGVVKNNQPQHF
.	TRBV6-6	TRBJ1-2	CASSPKQRQQGSYGYTF
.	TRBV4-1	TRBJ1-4	CASSAEGATNEKLFF
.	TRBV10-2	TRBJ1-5	CASSESPDQPQHF
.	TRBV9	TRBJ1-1	CASSPYEHTEAFF
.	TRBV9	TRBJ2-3	CASSDGGYTQYF
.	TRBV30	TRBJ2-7	CACEVGVSTFGEQYF
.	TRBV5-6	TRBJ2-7	CASGTGPYEQYF
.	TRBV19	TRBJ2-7	CASSIAEGPYEQYF
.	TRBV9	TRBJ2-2	CASSVRGRPDTGELFF
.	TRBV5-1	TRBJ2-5	CASSLGTFEETQYF
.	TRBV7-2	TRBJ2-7	CASSSGLAASEQYF
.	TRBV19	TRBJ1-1	CASSTAGLRNAEAFF
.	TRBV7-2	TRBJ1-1	CASSFQVPGEAFF
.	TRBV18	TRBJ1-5	CASSPDSYNQPQHF
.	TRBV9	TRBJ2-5	CASSVVGGNGETQYF
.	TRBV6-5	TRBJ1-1	CASSYQGGITEAFF
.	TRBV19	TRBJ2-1	CASSTRASYNEQFF
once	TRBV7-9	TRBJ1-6	CASSTGTLNSPLHF
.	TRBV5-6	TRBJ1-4	CASSSIQGAANEKLFF
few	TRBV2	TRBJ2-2	CASSVTRAGGELFF
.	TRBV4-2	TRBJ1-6	CASSQALRTGESSPLHF
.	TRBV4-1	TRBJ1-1	CASSQGLGDPPNTEAFF
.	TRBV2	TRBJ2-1	CASTGGLGYNEQFF
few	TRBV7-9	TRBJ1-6	CASSGRQGSNSPLHF
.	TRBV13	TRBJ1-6	CASSLSRSGGSPLHF